This T cell receptor (beta chain) was observed in a study of blood T cell repertoires in COVID-19 (dated by TCRdb to the early 2020s). With respect to the entire study: The collaborator samples originated in the United States, Italy and Spain and spanned the acute and convalescent phases of COVID-19. The material from the prospective study consisted of cDNA or gDNA derived from T cells, B-cell-depleted T cells, or PBMCs. Deeply sampled blood TCRbeta repertoires from subjects exposed to, actively infected with, or recovered from COVID-19 were included in the dataset. The repertoires were made available in a free public database intended to serve as a resource for research on the immune response to SARS-CoV-2. The samples were drawn from two sources: the first 160 participants of the ongoing ImmuneRACE study, and fewer than 1,500 subjects contributed by 6 global collaborators. Nearly every sample came with metadata listing a de-identified subject ID, COVID-19 status, age in years and sex. Where available, HLA class I and class II types were taken from metadata supplied by the sample provider and were not determined by assay-based typing.

In Seattle, one collaborating source enrolled patients while the infection was active and tracked those patients longitudinally over the course of disease. Each collaborating institution followed its own protocols to collect whole blood in K2EDTA tubes. For TCRbeta analysis, collaborators shipped samples in one of three forms: frozen whole blood, isolated PBMCs, or DNA extracted from either of those sample types. A distance of 15 bases separates the germline ends of V and J, which lose 5 bases and 5 bases respectively. Including cysteine and phenylalanine, the CDR3 has 14 amino acids. Only CDR3 DNA remains: 42 bases, in frame from the first base. CDR1 and CDR2, looked up from the germline V gene (reference sequence), are LNHNV and YYDKDF. This clone was seen a handful of times. The specificity of this receptor is unknown. Base qualities are missing; no much larger clone stands one base away. Overall study outcomes, separate from this receptor: How much clinical and demographic metadata was included differed by source and by participant, and the metadata was provided uncurated.

TCRbeta CDR3 regions were amplified from genomic DNA by means of the immunoSEQ Assay, a bias-controlled multiplex PCR. The published analysis was carried out like this. Within the assay, amplification of reference gene primers was used to estimate how many nucleated cells each sample contained. Sequence reads were collapsed and filtered to measure the absolute abundance of every unique TCRbeta CDR3 rearrangement. For each sample, productive Simpson clonality was calculated by taking the square root of Simpson's diversity index across productive rearrangements. TCRdb provides this immuneACCESS table in a form limited to in-frame rearrangements. Some clones are lacking; in checked studies, under half of them reflect an unresolved V gene, and why the rest are absent is not known. That table supplies the V and J calls and clone size; D and trimming were determined from the DNA. For this sample the table gives roughly 280,000 clones, of which around nine tenths were detected only once. Approximately 5.1% of the sample belongs to the ten largest clones.

The V gene is TRBV15 and the J gene is TRBJ1-1; TRBD1 is perhaps the D gene, given 5 matching bases. The sequenced material came from peripheral blood. The receptor comes from a woman aged 60-75 years with COVID-19, enrolled during active disease. The nucleotide sequence is TGTGCCACCAGCCCAGGGTGGCTGGTGACTGAAGCTTTCTTT. Its protein reads: CATSPGWLVTEAFF.